The following is a T cell receptor beta chain sequence with its context. Its antigen remains unknown. Investigators reverse transcribed all isolated RNA, so they sequenced expressed TCRB transcripts. Using immunoSEQ multiplex PCR, the repertoire was profiled, and TCRdb retains in-frame clones only, with some absent. The table lists a few hundred thousand clones, around 25% of them singletons. This CDR3 has 15 amino acids. Trimming at V came to 7 bases and at J to 7 bases, leaving 13 bases not matched to a gene. The germline CDR1 and CDR2 sequences are MNHEY and SMNVEV (reference sequence). These data are taken from a study of beta chain features in type 1 diabetes. Findings and limits, study-wide: TCRB CDR3s were moderately but significantly shorter in Type 1 diabetes patients in all four CD4+ subsets. It was among patients, rather than healthy donors, that naive, central memory and Treg TCRB repertoires appeared more similar.

This sequence was found in a woman under 40 with type 1 diabetes. Sequencing was performed on naive CD4+ T cells from blood. This chain connects TRBV27 to TRBJ2-3, with 8 positions matching TRBD2. The CDR3 is CASNGLAGWYHTQYF. The DNA of the CDR3 is TGTGCCAGCAACGGACTAGCAGGCTGGTATCATACGCAGTATTTT.